The clone carrying this T cell receptor (beta chain) was counted once. The data originate from a study of cytomegalovirus exposure and HLA in healthy donors. Use of 60 Vbeta and 13 Jbeta primers characterized the PCR. Assay used: immunoSEQ multiplex PCR; TCRdb lists only in-frame clones, some missing. The sample lists about 90,000 clones, over 70% occurring once. Sequences were obtained from PBMCs. The source of this sequence is a boy under 18 in good health and CMV-seronegative.

CDR3 DNA: TGTGCCAGCAGCCGCCGGGGGAGGGAGACAGATACGCAGTATTTT. This sequence encodes CASSRRGRETDTQYF. The V gene is TRBV6-5, the J gene TRBJ2-3, with 7 bases that match TRBD2. V was clipped by 6 bases and J by 3 bases; unmatched bases: 9. Germline assignment: CDR1 MNHEY and CDR2 SVGAGI. This CDR3 spans 15 amino acids.